Each of the 20 T cell receptor beta chains below was sequenced from the same sample in a study of CD8 T cells in ankylosing spondylitis. Study-wide results and limits: A motif in TCR beta, a set of roughly eight highly homologous variants, appeared characteristic of ankylosing spondylitis blood.

No antigens are known for them. TCRdb reprocessed the 5' RACE reads with MiXCR, giving one entry per CDR3 protein. Here the sample spans 500,000 or so distinct CDR3 sequences, approximately 5% being singletons. Specimen: blood, either unsorted or a sorted T cell fraction (not recorded which). These receptors originate from a male donor with ankylosing spondylitis.

There are a few counts of this clonotype. The V and J genes are TRBV6-2 or TRBV6-3 and TRBJ1-5; a possible D gene is TRBD1 (5 bases). The CDR3 loop spans 13 amino acids. Trimming took off 10 bases at V and 7 bases at J, with 17 bases between the two ends. Germline V gives CDR1 MNHEY, CDR2 SVGEGT. CDR3 coding DNA: TGTGCCACCAACTATAGGGGAAGCCAGCCCCAGCATTTT. It specifies CATNYRGSQPQHF.

This clonotype has ten or more counts. The V and J genes are TRBV21-1 and TRBJ2-1; no check of the table's D call, TRBD1, against the DNA was made. TRBV21-1 is a pseudogene. The CDR3 runs to 14 residues. The CDR3 DNA reads as TGTGCCAGCAATAAGACGGGGGGGTACAATGAGCAGTTCTTC. Translated, it gives CASNKTGGYNEQFF.

This clonotype was seen at least ten times. This chain links TRBV4-2 with TRBJ2-3, with 11 bases that match TRBD2. The germline gives CDR1 LGHNA, CDR2 YNFKEQ. The CDR3 loop spans 18 amino acids. V lost 4 bases, J lost 3 bases, and 12 bases stayed unmatched. The CDR3 DNA sequence: TGTGCCAGCAGCCCTCGGTCGACTAGCGGGACCTATACAGATACGCAGTATTTT. Amino acid sequence: CASSPRSTSGTYTDTQYF.

The sample holds many counts of this clonotype. The CDR3 protein is CASSAPGQGVEGYTF. The CDR3, as DNA: TGTGCCAGCAGCGCCCCGGGACAGGGAGTAGAGGGCTACACCTTC. The chain uses TRBV9 and TRBJ1-2, with TRBD1 matching 9 bases. CDR3 size: 15 residues. CDR1 is SGDLS, CDR2 YYNGEE, per germline. V trimming: 3 bases; J trimming: 8 bases; junction bases outside the gene matches: 11.

The genes are TRBV12-3 or TRBV12-4 and TRBJ2-3, with D possibly being TRBD2 (6 bases). This CDR3 has 14 residues. V was pared by 6 bases and J by 6 bases, with 16 bases between. CDR3 DNA: TGTGCCAGCAGCTTTCAACGGGGGTTGGATACGCAGTATTTT. As protein: CASSFQRGLDTQYF.

This clonotype was observed many times. V is TRBV4-2 and J is TRBJ2-7, with 8 bases identical to TRBD1. CDR3 length equals 15 residues. V trimming: 5 bases; J trimming: 6 bases; junction bases outside the gene matches: 12. Germline assignment: CDR1 LGHNA and CDR2 YNFKEQ. CDR3 sequence (DNA): TGTGCCAGCAGCATTTACAGGGGGACTCAGGGCGAGCAGTACTTC. Residues: CASSIYRGTQGEQYF.

In its sample, this clonotype was seen a few times. The rearrangement uses TRBV30 and TRBJ1-4; 8 nucleotides align to TRBD1. This CDR3 has 13 amino acids. Looked up from germline, CDR1 is GTSNPN and CDR2 is SVGIG (reference sequence). The V gene end was trimmed by 4 bases and the J gene end by 5 bases; junction bases not matched to a gene: 3. This chain's CDR3 is CAWNRQGNEKLFF. CDR3 nucleotides: TGTGCCTGGAACCGACAGGGGAATGAAAAACTGTTTTTT.

This clonotype was seen many times. This chain connects TRBV20-1 to TRBJ2-3; TRBD2 agrees at 8 bases. The V and J ends lost 0 bases and 2 bases, in that order; junction bases with no gene match: 7. CDR1 is DFQATT, CDR2 SNEGSKA, per germline (reference sequence). The CDR3 length is 16 residues. In DNA form, the CDR3 reads TGCAGTGCTAGAGATCGGTGGACTAGCTTCACAGATACGCAGTATTTT. It translates to CSARDRWTSFTDTQYF.

At least ten counts were recorded for this clonotype. The chain has TRBV29-1 and TRBJ2-2, with D possibly matching TRBD1 (5 bases). Trimming pared 5 bases from V and 1 base from J, leaving 11 bases between. The length of the CDR3 is 14 residues. CDR1 and CDR2 (germline): SQVTM, ANQGSEA. The CDR3 DNA reads as TGCAGCGTTACAGACAGTGGGAACACCGGGGAGCTGTTTTTT. Its protein is CSVTDSGNTGELFF.

This clonotype came up many times. The chain joins TRBV2 to TRBJ2-7; 12 nucleotides line up with TRBD2. Germline V gene data show CDR1 as SNHLY and CDR2 as FYNNEI. The CDR3 runs to 14 residues. V was clipped by 7 bases and J by 3 bases; unmatched bases: 4. The CDR3 loop is CASIGLAGYYEQYF. The CDR3 nucleotides read TGTGCCAGCATTGGACTAGCGGGGTACTACGAGCAGTACTTC.

This clonotype was counted at least ten times. The chain links TRBV4-1 to TRBJ2-7; TRBD1 matches 8 bases. V shed 4 bases, J shed 5 bases, and the junction held 10 bases outside the gene matches. The germline V gene encodes CDR1 MGHRA and CDR2 YSYEKL. This CDR3 spans 15 amino acids. CDR3 in amino acids: CASSPRTGKRDEQYF. The CDR3 nucleotides are TGCGCCAGCAGCCCCCGGACAGGGAAAAGGGACGAGCAGTACTTC.

The genes are TRBV19 and TRBJ1-1, with D perhaps TRBD1 (6 bases). The V gene's germline CDR1 is LNHDA and CDR2 SQIVND (reference sequence). There are 17 residues in the CDR3. V lost 4 bases and J lost 0, with 18 bases in between. The CDR3 DNA sequence: TGTGCCAGTAGTACCGGACAGCTTTCCCCCTTGAACACTGAAGCTTTCTTT. Protein product: CASSTGQLSPLNTEAFF.

Concerning this clonotype: Just one base apart from a much larger clone, this may be a read error. DNA of the CDR3: TGTGCCAGGAGTTCACCTGGGACTTACTACGAGCAGTACTTC. As protein: CARSSPGTYYEQYF. The J gene is TRBJ2-7, the V gene TRBV28; D is perhaps TRBD2 (6 bases). The CDR3 is 14 residues long. Germline V CDR1 and CDR2: MDHEN, SYDVKM.

The chain combines TRBV6-2 or TRBV6-3 with TRBJ1-5; D not certain. Germline V CDR1 and CDR2: MNHEY, SVGEGT. The CDR3 extends over 14 amino acids. The V gene lost 0 bases and the J gene lost 5 bases, with 8 bases spanning the gap. The CDR3 DNA reads TGTGCCAGCAGTTACTCTCAAGGTTATCAGCCCCAGCATTTT. It encodes CASSYSQGYQPQHF.

This clonotype was found many times. The V gene is TRBV29-1, the J gene TRBJ2-5; no clear D. Germline V gives CDR1 SQVTM, CDR2 ANQGSEA. The CDR3 runs 11 residues. V was pared by 3 bases and J by 5 bases, with 7 bases between. CDR3 bases: TGCAGCGTTGATGTCGTGGAGACCCAGTACTTC. Protein product: CSVDVVETQYF.

The chain employs TRBV20-1 and TRBJ2-3; TRBD2 might be the D (5 bases). The CDR3 runs to 12 residues. The germline V gene encodes CDR1 DFQATT and CDR2 SNEGSKA (reference sequence). V was shortened by 4 bases and J by 4 bases, with 9 bases between the two germline ends. CDR3 loop: CSAITRADTQYF. CDR3 DNA: TGCAGTGCTATTACTAGGGCAGATACGCAGTATTTT.

This clonotype was detected many times. The chain recombines TRBV6-2 or TRBV6-3 with TRBJ2-7; 11 bases match TRBD1. Losses at the gene ends were 6 bases for V and 3 bases for J; bases not matched to a gene: 10. This CDR3 is built from 16 residues. Germline V lookup: CDR1 MNHEY, CDR2 SVGEGT. CDR3 nucleotide sequence: TGTGCCAGCAGCCGACCCGCCGGGACAGGGGGCTACGAGCAGTACTTC. Encoded protein: CASSRPAGTGGYEQYF.

This clonotype was counted at least ten times. The chain uses TRBV27 and TRBJ1-1; D perhaps matches TRBD1 (5 bases). Trimming shortened V by 6 bases and J by 4 bases, and 21 bases separated the two germline ends. Germline CDR1 MNHEY, CDR2 SMNVEV (reference sequence). The CDR3 length is 16 residues. For the CDR3, the DNA is TGTGCCAGCAGACACCCCTCCCGGGGGACGGGCACTGAAGCTTTCTTT. Protein sequence: CASRHPSRGTGTEAFF.

The chain carries TRBV20-1 and TRBJ2-2; no firm D call. The germline CDR1 and CDR2 sequences are DFQATT and SNEGSKA (reference sequence). The CDR3 runs 13 residues. Trimming shortened V by 0 bases and J by 5 bases, and 7 bases separated the two germline ends. The DNA of the CDR3 is TGCAGTGCTAGAGATCTCGATACCGGGGAGCTGTTTTTT. The encoded protein is CSARDLDTGELFF.

This clonotype was counted at least ten times. The J gene is TRBJ1-2, the V gene TRBV4-2, with a tentative D call TRBD1 (5 bases). Germline assignment: CDR1 LGHNA and CDR2 YNFKEQ. This CDR3 region has 18 residues. Trimming took off 4 bases at V and 0 bases at J, with 21 bases between the two ends. The CDR3 nucleotides are TGTGCCAGCAGCCTTATGGGGGGGATACATCGATCTAACTATGGCTACACCTTC. This gives the protein CASSLMGGIHRSNYGYTF.